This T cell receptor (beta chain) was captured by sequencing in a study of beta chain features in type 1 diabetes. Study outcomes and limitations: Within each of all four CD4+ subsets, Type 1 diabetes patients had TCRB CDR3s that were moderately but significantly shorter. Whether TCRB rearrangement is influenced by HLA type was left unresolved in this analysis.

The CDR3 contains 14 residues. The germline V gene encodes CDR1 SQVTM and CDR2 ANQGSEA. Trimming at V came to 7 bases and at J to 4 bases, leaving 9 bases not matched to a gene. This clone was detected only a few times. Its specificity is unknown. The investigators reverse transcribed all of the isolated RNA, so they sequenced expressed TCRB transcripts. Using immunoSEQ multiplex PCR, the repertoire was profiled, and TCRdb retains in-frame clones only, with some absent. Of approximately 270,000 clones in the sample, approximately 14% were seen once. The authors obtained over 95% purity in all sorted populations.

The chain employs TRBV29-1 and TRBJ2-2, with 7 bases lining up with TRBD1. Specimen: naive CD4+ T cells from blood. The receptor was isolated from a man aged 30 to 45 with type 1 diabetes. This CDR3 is CSATTGVSTGELFF. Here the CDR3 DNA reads TGCAGCGCTACTACAGGGGTCAGCACCGGGGAGCTGTTTTTT.